This TCR beta chain was observed in a study of early T cells in non-severe SARS-CoV-2 infection. Each single cDNA molecule received a unique molecular identifier. From the 5' RACE reads, TCRdb called clonotypes with MiXCR, one entry per CDR3 protein. The table has about 21,000 distinct CDR3 sequences, 5% to 6% seen once; the top ten hold about 15%. The CDR3 spans 15 residues. Germline CDR1 is SGHAT and CDR2 is FQNNGV. J was trimmed by 2 bases and V by 5 bases; bases with no gene match: 8. The chain joins TRBV11-2 to TRBJ2-7; 8 nucleotides match TRBD1. This sequence was found in an adult who was a healthcare worker with PCR-confirmed SARS-CoV-2 infection or an uninfected control (not recorded which). Sample: whole blood, taken at baseline. The CDR3 here is CASSRNTGGPYEQYF. CDR3 nucleotide sequence: TGTGCCAGCAGCCGTAACACAGGGGGACCCTACGAGCAGTACTTC.